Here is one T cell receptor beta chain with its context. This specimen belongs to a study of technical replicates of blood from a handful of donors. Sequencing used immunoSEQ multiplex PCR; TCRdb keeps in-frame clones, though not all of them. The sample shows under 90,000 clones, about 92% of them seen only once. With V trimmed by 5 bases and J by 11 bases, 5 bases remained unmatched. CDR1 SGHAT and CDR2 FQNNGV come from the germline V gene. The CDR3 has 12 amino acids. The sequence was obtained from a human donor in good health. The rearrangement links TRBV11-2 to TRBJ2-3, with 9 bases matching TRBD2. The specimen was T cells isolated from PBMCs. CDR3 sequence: CASSLSGSGQYF. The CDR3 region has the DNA TGTGCCAGCAGCCTTAGCGGGAGTGGGCAGTATTTT.